The clone carrying this T cell receptor beta chain was picked up a small number of times. Its antigen is currently unknown. The junction shows a germline mismatch at one end, possibly a read error. A multiplex PCR was run with 60 Vbeta primers and 13 Jbeta primers. Sequencing used immunoSEQ multiplex PCR; TCRdb keeps in-frame clones, though not all of them. The top ten clones hold about an eighth of a sample with 35,000 to 50,000 clones, approximately 52% of them seen once. The data were obtained in a study of cytomegalovirus exposure and HLA in healthy donors. The study's findings and limits: When the data were analyzed later, several of the most significant clusters appeared to be linked to common viral pathogens.

The CDR3 is 15 amino acids. Germline-derived CDR1 and CDR2 are SGHRS and YFSETQ. This sequence joins TRBV5-1 and TRBJ1-1; TRBD1 is a possible D gene (6 bases). The sequence came from a human donor in good health. The sample comprised PBMCs. The CDR3 region is CASSPDRFQNTEAFF. The CDR3 coding sequence is TGTGCCAGCAGCCCAGACAGGTTCCAGAACACTGAAGCTTTCTTT.